This T cell receptor (beta chain) was sequenced during a study of blood T cell repertoires in COVID-19. This CDR3 comprises 13 residues. Germline V gene data show CDR1 as ENHRY and CDR2 as SYGVKD. Trimming removed 4 bases at V and 5 bases at J, with 11 bases between. TCRdb keeps only in-frame clones here, not all; method: immunoSEQ multiplex PCR. This table holds some 150,000 clones, 65% to 85% found once. This TCR came from a man aged 50 to 60 with active or convalescent COVID-19. The gene calls are TRBV10-3 and TRBJ2-5; D might be TRBD1 (6 bases). The sequenced material came from peripheral blood. CDR3: CAISAGEWETQYF. CDR3 coding DNA: TGTGCCATCAGTGCAGGGGAGTGGGAGACCCAGTACTTC.